This TCR beta chain was retrieved from a study of blood T cell repertoires in COVID-19. Turning to the study itself: COVID-19 samples from acute and convalescent phases originated in the United States, Italy and Spain.

The CDR3 covers 14 residues. Germline V gene sequence: CDR1 SGHTA, CDR2 FQGTGA. V lost 2 bases to trimming and J lost 9 bases, with 13 bases between them. Data came from immunoSEQ multiplex PCR; TCRdb stores just in-frame clones and leaves some out. Here the sample spans about half a million clones, 70% to 90% being singletons. The TCR was taken from a human donor in a cohort sampled during active COVID-19. The chain has TRBV7-3 and TRBJ2-2; D is unclear. Sequenced material: peripheral blood. The CDR3, as DNA: TGTGCCAGCAGCTTAGCCGGTAGTTCCCGGGAGCTGTTTTTT. Protein: CASSLAGSSRELFF.